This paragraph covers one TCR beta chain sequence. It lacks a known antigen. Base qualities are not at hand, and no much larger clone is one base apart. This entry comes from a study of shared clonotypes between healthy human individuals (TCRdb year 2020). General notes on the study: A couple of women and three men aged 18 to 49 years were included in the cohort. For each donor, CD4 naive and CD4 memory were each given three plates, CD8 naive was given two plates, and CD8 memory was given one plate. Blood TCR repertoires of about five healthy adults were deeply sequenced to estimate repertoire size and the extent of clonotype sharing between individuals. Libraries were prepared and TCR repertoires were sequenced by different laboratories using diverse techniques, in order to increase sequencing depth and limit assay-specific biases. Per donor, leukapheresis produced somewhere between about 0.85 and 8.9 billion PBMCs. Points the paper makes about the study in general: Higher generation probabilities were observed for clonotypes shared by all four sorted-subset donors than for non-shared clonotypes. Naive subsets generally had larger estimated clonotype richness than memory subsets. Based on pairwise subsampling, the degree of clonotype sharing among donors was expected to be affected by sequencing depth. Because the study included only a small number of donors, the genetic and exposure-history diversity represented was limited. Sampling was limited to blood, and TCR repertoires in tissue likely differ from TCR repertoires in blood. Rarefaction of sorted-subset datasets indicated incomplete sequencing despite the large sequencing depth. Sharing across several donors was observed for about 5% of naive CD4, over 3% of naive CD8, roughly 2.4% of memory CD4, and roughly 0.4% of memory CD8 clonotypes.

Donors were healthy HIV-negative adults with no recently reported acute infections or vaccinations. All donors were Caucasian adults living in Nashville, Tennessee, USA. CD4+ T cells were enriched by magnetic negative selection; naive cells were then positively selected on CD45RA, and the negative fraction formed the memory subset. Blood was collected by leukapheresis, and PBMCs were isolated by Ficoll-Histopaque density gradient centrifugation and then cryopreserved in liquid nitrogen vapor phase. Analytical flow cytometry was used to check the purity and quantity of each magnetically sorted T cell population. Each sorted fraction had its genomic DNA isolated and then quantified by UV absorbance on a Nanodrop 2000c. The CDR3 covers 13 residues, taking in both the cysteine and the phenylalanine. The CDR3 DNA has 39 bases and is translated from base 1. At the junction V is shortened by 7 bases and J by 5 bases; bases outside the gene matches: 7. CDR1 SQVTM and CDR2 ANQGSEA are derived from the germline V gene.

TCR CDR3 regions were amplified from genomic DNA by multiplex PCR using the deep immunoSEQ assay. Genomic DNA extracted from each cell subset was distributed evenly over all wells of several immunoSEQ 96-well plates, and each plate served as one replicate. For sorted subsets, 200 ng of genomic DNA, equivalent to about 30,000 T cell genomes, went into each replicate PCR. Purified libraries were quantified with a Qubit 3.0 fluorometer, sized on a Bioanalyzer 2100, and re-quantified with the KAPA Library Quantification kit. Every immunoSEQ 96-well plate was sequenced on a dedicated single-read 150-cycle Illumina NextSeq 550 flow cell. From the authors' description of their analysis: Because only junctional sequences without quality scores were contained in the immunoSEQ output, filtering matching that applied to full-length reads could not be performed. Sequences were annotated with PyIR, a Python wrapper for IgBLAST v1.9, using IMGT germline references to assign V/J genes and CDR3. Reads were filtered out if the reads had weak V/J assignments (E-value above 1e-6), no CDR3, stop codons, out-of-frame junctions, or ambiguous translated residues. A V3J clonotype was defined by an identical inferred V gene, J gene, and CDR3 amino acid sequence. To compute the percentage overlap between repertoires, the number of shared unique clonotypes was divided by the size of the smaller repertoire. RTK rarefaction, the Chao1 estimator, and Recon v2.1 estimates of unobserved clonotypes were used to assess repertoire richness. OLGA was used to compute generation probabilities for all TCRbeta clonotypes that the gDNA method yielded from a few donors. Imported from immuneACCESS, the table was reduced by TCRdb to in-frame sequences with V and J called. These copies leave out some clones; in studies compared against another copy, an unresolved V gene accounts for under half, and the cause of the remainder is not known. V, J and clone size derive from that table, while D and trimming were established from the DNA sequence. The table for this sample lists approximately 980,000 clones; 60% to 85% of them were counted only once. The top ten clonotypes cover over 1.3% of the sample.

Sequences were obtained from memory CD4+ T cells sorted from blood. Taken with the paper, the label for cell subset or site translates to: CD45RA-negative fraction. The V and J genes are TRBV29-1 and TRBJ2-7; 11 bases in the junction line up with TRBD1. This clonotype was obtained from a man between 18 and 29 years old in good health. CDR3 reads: CSARGQGADEQYF. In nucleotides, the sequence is TGCAGCGCACGCGGACAGGGGGCCGACGAGCAGTACTTC.